A single sample is the source of the 23 T cell receptor beta chains below, sequenced in a study of identical twins. Each CDR3 protein is one row after TCRdb ran MiXCR on the 5' RACE reads. The sample lists approximately 670,000 distinct CDR3 sequences, around 5.7% occurring once. Sample: naive T cells sorted from blood. The receptors were gathered from a man aged 18 to 35 in good health.

This clonotype was observed many times. The chain recombines TRBV12-3 or TRBV12-4 with TRBJ2-1; TRBD2 agrees at 8 bases. V dropped 6 bases and J dropped 5; count of bases not matched to a gene: 9. There are 15 residues in the CDR3. CDR3 nucleotide sequence: TGTGCCAGCAGCATGGGGACTAGGACTAACAATGAGCAGTTCTTC. Protein sequence: CASSMGTRTNNEQFF.

This clonotype was detected ten times or more. The V gene is TRBV4-1, the J gene TRBJ1-1; the D gene is possibly TRBD1 (5 bases). The CDR3 runs to 15 residues. CDR1 and CDR2 from the germline V gene are MGHRA and YSYEKL. V was cut by 3 bases and J by 0 bases, with 11 bases left in between. This CDR3 reads CASSHFRGMNTEAFF. The CDR3 DNA is TGCGCCAGCAGCCACTTCCGGGGCATGAACACTGAAGCTTTCTTT.

This chain uses TRBV12-3 or TRBV12-4 with TRBJ1-5; no reliable D call. CDR3 length: 14 amino acids. V was clipped by 0 bases and J by 5 bases, with 8 bases between them. For the CDR3, the DNA is TGTGCCAGCAGTTTAGCGCGGGGTGATCAGCCCCAGCATTTT. Encoded protein: CASSLARGDQPQHF.

This clonotype was observed a few times. This chain connects TRBV29-1 to TRBJ2-3; 7 bases line up with TRBD1. The CDR3 has 17 residues. V was clipped by 3 bases and J by 3 bases; unmatched bases: 15. CDR1 and CDR2 (germline): SQVTM, ANQGSEA. The CDR3 here is CSVEVFDRVGRTDTQYF. The CDR3 DNA is TGCAGCGTTGAGGTTTTCGACAGGGTCGGCCGTACAGATACGCAGTATTTT.

This clonotype showed up just a few times. The CDR3 reads CASSLDGREPGEQYV. Written as DNA, the CDR3 is TGTGCCAGCAGCTTAGATGGCAGGGAGCCGGGAGAGCAGTACGTC. The genes are TRBV7-9 and TRBJ2-7; D may match TRBD1 or TRBD2 (5 bases each). With 1 base removed from V and 7 bases from J, the gap between germline ends came to 17 bases. This CDR3 spans 15 amino acids. Germline V CDR1 and CDR2: SEHNR, FQNEAQ (reference sequence).

This clonotype was found many times. This sequence joins TRBV5-1 and TRBJ2-2; D unclear. Trimming left V 6 bases short and J 6 bases short, with 15 bases between. Looked up from germline, CDR1 is SGHRS and CDR2 is YFSETQ. The CDR3 consists of 14 residues. The chain's CDR3 is CASNPLRRAGELFF. Here the CDR3 DNA reads TGCGCCAGCAACCCCCTTCGACGTGCCGGGGAGCTGTTTTTT.

There are many counts of this clonotype. The chain joins TRBV29-1 to TRBJ2-7; the D is unclear. Germline CDR1 SQVTM, CDR2 ANQGSEA. The CDR3 length is 11 residues. Trimming removed 4 bases from V and 2 bases from J, with 6 bases in between. The CDR3 bases are TGCAGCGTTGGCGCAGCCTACGAGCAGTACTTC. Its protein is CSVGAAYEQYF.

This clonotype occurred many times. The chain joins TRBV5-1 to TRBJ2-1; D gene ambiguous. The CDR3 is 13 residues long. The V end lost 4 bases, the J end lost 6 bases, and 11 bases lay between the germline ends. CDR1 and CDR2 (germline): SGHRS, YFSETQ. Here the CDR3 DNA reads TGCGCCAGCAGCGTAACCCCAACCAATGAGCAGTTCTTC. This sequence encodes CASSVTPTNEQFF.

The rearrangement uses TRBV4-2 and TRBJ2-5, with 9 positions matching TRBD2. Losses at the gene ends were 5 bases for V and 2 bases for J; bases not matched to a gene: 18. In germline, CDR1 is LGHNA, CDR2 YNFKEQ. This CDR3 is built from 19 residues. DNA for the CDR3: TGTGCCAGCAGCAACCCTAGGTCCGGGACTAGCCGTGTTCAAGAGACCCAGTACTTC. It is translated as CASSNPRSGTSRVQETQYF.

This clonotype was found many times. V gene TRBV5-1 combines with J gene TRBJ1-1; D call uncertain. Germline V CDR1 and CDR2: SGHRS, YFSETQ. Trimming stripped 3 bases from V and 3 bases from J, with 12 bases between. This CDR3 is built from 14 residues. This chain's CDR3 is CASSWSRGDTEAFF. The DNA of the CDR3 is TGCGCCAGCAGCTGGTCCCGGGGAGACACTGAAGCTTTCTTT.

This clonotype has ten or more counts. The CDR3 DNA reads TGCAGCGTTCTCTCGCGACTAGACCGGAGGACCCAGTACTTC. Amino acids: CSVLSRLDRRTQYF. The V gene is TRBV29-1, the J gene TRBJ2-5, with a weak D call TRBD2 (6 bases). The CDR3 is made up of 14 amino acids. The V gene lost 5 bases and the J gene lost 7 bases, with 20 bases spanning the gap. Germline CDR1 reads SQVTM; CDR2 reads ANQGSEA.

The table lists this clonotype with many counts. The chain couples TRBV29-1 to TRBJ2-5; D gene uncertain. This CDR3 spans 12 amino acids. The V gene's germline CDR1 is SQVTM and CDR2 ANQGSEA. V lost 5 bases to trimming and J lost 2 bases, with 9 bases between them. The DNA for the CDR3 is TGCAGCGTTTTGTCACTTCAAGAGACCCAGTACTTC. Translated: CSVLSLQETQYF.

This clonotype occurred a few times. The chain recombines TRBV12-3 or TRBV12-4 with TRBJ2-1; 7 bases match TRBD2. V lost 5 bases, J lost 10 bases, and 8 bases stayed unmatched. The CDR3 has 13 residues. CDR3 sequence: CASSLGTIYEQFF. For the CDR3, the DNA is TGTGCCAGCAGTCTCGGGACTATCTACGAGCAGTTCTTC.

This clonotype was detected ten times or more. The gene calls are TRBV12-3 or TRBV12-4 and TRBJ2-1, with D possibly TRBD2 on 6 matching bases. Trimming stripped 3 bases from V and 6 bases from J, with 12 bases between. This CDR3 contains 14 residues. The CDR3 nucleotides read TGTGCCAGCAGTTTTGTCGGGAGAGGCAATGAGCAGTTCTTC. The encoded protein is CASSFVGRGNEQFF.

The rearrangement links TRBV11-1 to TRBJ2-7, with 9 bases matching TRBD2. Germline trimming cut 5 bases from V and 5 bases from J; bases unmatched to any gene: 19. The CDR3 has 18 amino acids. Germline V gene sequence: CDR1 SGHAT, CDR2 FQDESV (reference sequence). The CDR3 protein is CASSPRVLRGRAFHEQYF. The CDR3 DNA reads as TGTGCCAGCAGCCCCCGGGTCCTGCGCGGGAGGGCCTTCCACGAGCAGTACTTC.

The V call is TRBV20-1, the J call TRBJ1-5; a possible D gene is TRBD1 (6 bases). The CDR3 length is 12 residues. V was shortened by 3 bases and J by 7 bases, with 10 bases between the two germline ends. CDR1 and CDR2 (germline): DFQATT, SNEGSKA (reference sequence). The CDR3: CSASRGDQPQHF. As DNA, the CDR3 is TGCAGTGCTAGCAGGGGAGACCAGCCCCAGCATTTT.

This clonotype was seen repeatedly, ten times or more. This chain connects TRBV10-3 to TRBJ1-1; D is perhaps TRBD1 (6 bases). The CDR3 is made up of 18 amino acids. CDR1 ENHRY and CDR2 SYGVKD come from the germline V gene. V was cut by 4 bases and J by 0 bases, with 21 bases left in between. CDR3 sequence reads: CAISGLDGGPGLNTEAFF. CDR3 nucleotide sequence: TGTGCCATCAGTGGGTTAGACGGGGGCCCTGGCTTGAACACTGAAGCTTTCTTT.

The chain is built from TRBV12-3 or TRBV12-4 and TRBJ1-3; TRBD1 might be the D (5 bases). The CDR3 length is 14 residues. Trimming took 10 bases from V and 0 from J, leaving 13 bases between them. CDR3 in DNA: TGTGCCACAAAGTGGGGCAGCTCTGGAAACACCATATATTTT. Its protein is CATKWGSSGNTIYF.

This clonotype was seen repeatedly, ten times or more. The chain uses TRBV7-9 and TRBJ2-1; 11 bases line up with TRBD2. Germline-derived CDR1 and CDR2 are SEHNR and FQNEAQ (reference sequence). The CDR3 spans 16 residues. Trimming cost V 3 bases and J 8 bases; bases outside gene matches: 9. DNA of the CDR3: TGTGCCAGCAGCTTCCCCGGGACTAGCGGTATCTATGAGCAGTTCTTC. Protein: CASSFPGTSGIYEQFF.

The CDR3 loop reads CSASPNNRPGLATDTQYF. CDR3 sequence (DNA): TGCAGTGCTAGTCCAAATAACCGCCCGGGACTAGCCACAGATACGCAGTATTTT. The chain couples TRBV20-1 to TRBJ2-3; 9 bases map to TRBD2. Per germline, CDR1 DFQATT and CDR2 SNEGSKA (reference sequence). The CDR3 has 18 residues. J was trimmed by 2 bases and V by 3 bases; bases with no gene match: 15.

This clonotype was seen ten or more times. This rearrangement joins TRBV4-3 to TRBJ2-1, with 8 bases identical to TRBD1. Looked up from germline, CDR1 is LGHNA and CDR2 is YSLEER. This CDR3 region has 16 residues. Trimming removed 2 bases from V and 7 bases from J; junction bases left unmatched: 10. The CDR3 DNA follows: TGCGCCAGCAGCCAACTACCAGGGGGCGAAATTAATGAGCAGTTCTTC. This sequence encodes CASSQLPGGEINEQFF.

This clonotype was seen a handful of times. The chain links TRBV4-1 to TRBJ2-5; 9 bases agree with TRBD2. The CDR3 spans 16 residues. V was clipped by 0 bases and J by 6 bases; unmatched bases: 8. CDR1 and CDR2 from the germline V gene are MGHRA and YSYEKL. The CDR3 region is CASSQEGLAGLKTQYF. CDR3 nucleotides: TGCGCCAGCAGCCAAGAAGGGCTAGCGGGACTAAAGACCCAGTACTTC.

This clonotype was seen a handful of times. V usage is TRBV5-6 and J usage is TRBJ2-7; the match to TRBD2 covers 7 bases. Per germline, CDR1 SGHDT and CDR2 YYEEEE. The CDR3 is 16 residues long. V lost 3 bases to trimming and J lost 3 bases; unmatched junction nucleotides: 12. CDR3 in DNA: TGTGCCAGCAGCTCACGAGGCGGGAGTACTCACTACGAGCAGTACTTC. It codes for CASSSRGGSTHYEQYF.